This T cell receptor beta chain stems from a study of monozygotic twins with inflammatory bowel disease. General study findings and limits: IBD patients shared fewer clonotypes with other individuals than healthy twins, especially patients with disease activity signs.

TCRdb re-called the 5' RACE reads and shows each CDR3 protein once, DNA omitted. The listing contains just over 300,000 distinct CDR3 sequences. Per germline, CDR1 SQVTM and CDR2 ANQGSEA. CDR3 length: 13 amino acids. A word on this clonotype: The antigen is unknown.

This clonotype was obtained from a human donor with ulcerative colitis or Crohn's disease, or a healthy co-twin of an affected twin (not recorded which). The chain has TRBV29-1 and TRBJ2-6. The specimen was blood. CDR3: CSVGETGANVLTF.